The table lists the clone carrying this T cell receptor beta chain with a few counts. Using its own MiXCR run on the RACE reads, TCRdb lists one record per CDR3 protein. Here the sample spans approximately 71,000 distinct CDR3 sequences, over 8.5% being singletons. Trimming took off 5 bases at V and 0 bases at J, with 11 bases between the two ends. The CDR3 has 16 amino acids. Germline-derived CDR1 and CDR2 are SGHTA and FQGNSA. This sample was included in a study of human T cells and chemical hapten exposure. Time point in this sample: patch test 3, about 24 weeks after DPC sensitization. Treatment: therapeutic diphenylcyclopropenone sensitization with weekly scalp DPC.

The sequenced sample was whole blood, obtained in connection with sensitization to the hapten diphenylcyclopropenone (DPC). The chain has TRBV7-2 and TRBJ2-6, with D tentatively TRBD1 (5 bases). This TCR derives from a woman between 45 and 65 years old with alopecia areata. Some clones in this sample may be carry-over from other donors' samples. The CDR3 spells CASSGRGLSGANVLTF. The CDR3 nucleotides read TGTGCCAGCAGCGGAAGGGGCCTCTCTGGGGCCAACGTCCTGACTTTC. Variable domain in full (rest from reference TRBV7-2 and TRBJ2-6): GAGVSQSPSNKVTEKGKDVELRCDPISGHTALYWYRQSLGQGLEFLIYFQGNSAPDKSGLPSDRFSAERTGGSVSTLTIQRTQQEDSAVYLCASSGRGLSGANVLTFGAGSRLTVL.